Below, 29 T cell receptor beta chains from the same sample are listed, as sequenced in a study of siplizumab effects on memory and regulatory T cells. Measured with immunoSEQ multiplex PCR; TCRdb has only the in-frame clones, and not every one. The sample has about 80,000 clones, approximately 95% seen once. The sequenced sample consisted of CD8+ T cells sorted from blood. All receptors come from a human donor in good health.

The V gene is TRBV30, the J gene TRBJ1-1; perhaps TRBD1 as D (6 bases). This CDR3 is 12 amino acids long. Trimming shortened V by 4 bases and J by 5 bases, and 11 bases separated the two germline ends. CDR1 and CDR2 (germline): GTSNPN, SVGIG (reference sequence). The chain's CDR3 is CAWMRGGTEAFF. The CDR3 nucleotides are TGTGCCTGGATGAGGGGGGGGACTGAAGCTTTCTTT. Full variable domain (remainder filled in from reference TRBV30 and TRBJ1-1): SQTIHQWPATLVQPVGSPLSLECTVEGTSNPNLYWYRQAAGRGLQLLFYSVGIGQISSEVPQNLSASRPQDRQFILSSKKLLLSDSGFYLCAWMRGGTEAFFGQGTRLTVV.

This chain links TRBV15 with TRBJ2-7, with 8 bases identical to TRBD2. The CDR3 runs 16 residues. In germline, CDR1 is LNHNV, CDR2 YYDKDF (reference sequence). The trim removed 7 bases at V and 0 bases at J, leaving 11 bases unmatched. The CDR3 loop reads CATTGGGRTGSYEQYF. DNA of the CDR3: TGTGCCACCACCGGGGGGGGGAGGACTGGCTCCTACGAGCAGTACTTC.

The table lists this clone with a count of one. This chain uses TRBV10-1 with TRBJ2-3, with D possibly matching TRBD1 (7 bases). The ends were cut back, 3 bases at V and 3 bases at J, with 10 bases in the middle. The germline V gene encodes CDR1 WNHNN and CDR2 SYGVQD (reference sequence). The CDR3 covers 14 residues. CDR3 DNA: TGCGCCAGCAGTGATTCAGGGGGGACAGATACGCAGTATTTT. It encodes CASSDSGGTDTQYF.

The count of this clone is one. The chain links TRBV6-5 to TRBJ2-1; D not certain. Trimming pared 5 bases from V and 10 bases from J, leaving 21 bases between. The CDR3 runs 15 residues. Germline-derived CDR1 and CDR2 are MNHEY and SVGAGI. CDR3 sequence reads: CASSQTLSQNWEQFF. Written as DNA, the CDR3 is TGTGCCAGCAGTCAGACCCTAAGTCAAAATTGGGAGCAGTTCTTC.

The chain has TRBV21-1 and TRBJ1-1. TRBV21-1 is described as a pseudogene. The length of the CDR3 is 12 residues. CDR3 coding DNA: TGTGCCACAAACGGGCAGCCCCTCGGCAGCTCTTTT. Translation: CATNGQPLGSSF.

The genes are TRBV10-3 and TRBJ2-1; 8 bases line up with TRBD2. Germline loops: CDR1 ENHRY, CDR2 SYGVKD. The CDR3 has 15 residues. Trimming took 8 bases from V and 0 from J; bases not matched to a gene: 6. CDR3 amino acids: CAIDSGESSYNEQFF. The DNA for the CDR3 is TGTGCCATCGATAGCGGGGAGAGCTCCTACAATGAGCAGTTCTTC.

This sequence joins TRBV10-3 and TRBJ1-2, with 9 bases identical to TRBD1. This CDR3 is 17 amino acids long. Germline V gene sequence: CDR1 ENHRY, CDR2 SYGVKD. V lost 3 bases, J lost 8 bases, and 16 bases stayed unmatched. This CDR3 is CAISDPSRDRAPFGYTF. The CDR3 DNA sequence: TGTGCCATCAGTGATCCCTCCCGGGACAGGGCGCCTTTCGGCTACACCTTC.

This rearrangement joins TRBV6-1 to TRBJ2-7, with D uncertain. CDR1 is MNHNS, CDR2 SASEGT, per germline. The CDR3 has 13 amino acids. V was pared by 1 base and J by 6 bases, with 10 bases between. The CDR3 nucleotides read TGTGCCAGCAGTGAAGTTGGTAGTTCCGAGCAGTACTTC. It encodes CASSEVGSSEQYF.

This chain uses TRBV27 with TRBJ1-1; D is uncertain. Trimming took 6 bases from V and 3 from J, leaving 11 bases between them. Germline CDR1 reads MNHEY; CDR2 reads SMNVEV (reference sequence). The CDR3 covers 13 residues. CDR3 amino acids: CASSDLGYTEAFF. DNA for the CDR3: TGTGCCAGCAGCGACCTGGGGTACACTGAAGCTTTCTTT.

V usage is TRBV7-3 and J usage is TRBJ1-2, with no clear D. The CDR3 is 15 residues long. From germline, CDR1 is SGHTA and CDR2 FQGTGA. Trimming removed 5 bases at V and 4 bases at J, with 17 bases between. CDR3 DNA: TGTGCCAGCAGCCGCGACACAGCAAGTCTCTATGGCTACACCTTC. It encodes CASSRDTASLYGYTF.

The J gene is TRBJ2-7, the V gene TRBV7-9, with TRBD2 matching 8 bases. This CDR3 region has 16 residues. Germline CDR1 and CDR2: SEHNR and FQNEAQ (reference sequence). V lost 3 bases to trimming and J lost 1 base; unmatched junction nucleotides: 8. As DNA, the CDR3 is TGTGCCAGCAGCTTGGTCGGGGGGGACCCTTCCTACGAGCAGTACTTC. This sequence encodes CASSLVGGDPSYEQYF.

The chain is built from TRBV11-2 and TRBJ2-2, with unresolved D. The germline V and J ends were trimmed by 1 base and 5 bases, with 8 bases remaining between them. This CDR3 has 14 amino acids. CDR1 SGHAT and CDR2 FQNNGV come from the germline V gene. Written as DNA, the CDR3 is TGTGCCAGCAGCTTAGGTGCAGGAACCGGGGAGCTGTTTTTT. Protein sequence: CASSLGAGTGELFF.

This chain joins TRBV7-9 and TRBJ2-7; D could derive from TRBD1 or TRBD2 (5 bases each). The V gene lost 1 base and the J gene lost 2 bases, with 12 bases spanning the gap. Germline V gene data show CDR1 as SEHNR and CDR2 as FQNEAQ (reference sequence). This CDR3 has 15 amino acids. CDR3 protein: CASSLGGTRTYEQYF. In DNA form, the CDR3 reads TGTGCCAGCAGCTTAGGAGGGACCCGAACCTACGAGCAGTACTTC.

V gene TRBV4-1 combines with J gene TRBJ2-5; 7 bases agree with TRBD2. The DNA end lines up better with TRBJ2-7; the J call may be wrong. CDR1 MGHRA and CDR2 YSYEKL come from the germline V gene. The CDR3 runs to 16 residues. The CDR3, as DNA: TGCGCCAGCAGCCAAGACTATCTAGCGGAAGCCTACGAGCAGTACTTC. Translation: CASSQDYLAEAYEQYF.

The J gene is TRBJ2-1, the V gene TRBV5-6; either TRBD1 or TRBD2 may supply D (5 bases each). V lost 4 bases, J lost 9 bases, and 17 bases lay in between. This CDR3 is 14 amino acids long. The germline CDR1 and CDR2 sequences are SGHDT and YYEEEE. This CDR3 is CASSLGVSQREQFF. CDR3 nucleotide sequence: TGTGCCAGCAGCCTGGGGGTTAGCCAACGTGAGCAGTTCTTC.

The chain combines TRBV27 with TRBJ2-1; D might be TRBD2 (7 bases). CDR3 length: 14 residues. V lost 5 bases and J 7 bases, leaving 15 bases between the germline ends. The germline V gene encodes CDR1 MNHEY and CDR2 SMNVEV (reference sequence). CDR3 loop: CASSRGASENEQFF. The CDR3 DNA reads TGTGCCAGCAGTCGGGGGGCTAGCGAGAATGAGCAGTTCTTC.

The chain links TRBV7-6 to TRBJ2-5; 7 nucleotides align to TRBD1. This CDR3 spans 19 amino acids. The junction had 14 bases not matched to a gene; V was cut back by 1 base and J by 0 bases. The V gene's germline CDR1 is SGHVS and CDR2 FNYEAQ. CDR3 loop: CASSLEGAEGQTYQETQYF. Here the CDR3 DNA reads TGTGCCAGCAGCTTAGAAGGGGCAGAGGGACAGACGTACCAAGAGACCCAGTACTTC. Full variable domain (remainder filled in from reference TRBV7-6 and TRBJ2-5): GAGVSQSPRYKVTKRGQDVALRCDPISGHVSLYWYRQALGQGPEFLTYFNYEAQQDKSGLPNDRFSAERPEGSISTLTIQRTEQRDSAMYRCASSLEGAEGQTYQETQYFGPGTRLLVL.

This chain links TRBV19 with TRBJ1-1; no firm D call. V was trimmed by 1 base and J by 1 base, leaving 7 bases between them. The CDR3 has 14 residues. Per the germline V gene, CDR1 is LNHDA and CDR2 is SQIVND (reference sequence). The CDR3 coding sequence is TGTGCCAGTAGTATAGCGGTGAAGAACACTGAAGCTTTCTTT. Translated, it gives CASSIAVKNTEAFF.

This rearrangement joins TRBV28 to TRBJ2-7; D call uncertain. The CDR3 totals 17 residues. V lost 5 bases, J lost 3 bases, and 23 bases lay in between. Germline lookup yields CDR1 MDHEN and CDR2 SYDVKM. The DNA for the CDR3 is TGTGCCAGCAGTCCCACGAACCCCAGGTTTAGTTACTACGAGCAGTACTTC. It codes for CASSPTNPRFSYYEQYF. The variable domain in full, completed from reference TRBV28 and TRBJ2-7, reads DVKVTQSSRYLVKRTGEKVFLECVQDMDHENMFWYRQDPGLGLRLIYFSYDVKMKEKGDIPEGYSVSREKKERFSLILESASTNQTSMYLCASSPTNPRFSYYEQYFGPGTRLTVT.

In this sample, this clone turned up once. This rearrangement joins TRBV7-8 to TRBJ2-5; D gene ambiguous. Germline CDR1 and CDR2: SGHVS and FQNEAQ. Trimming stripped 5 bases from V and 4 bases from J, with 11 bases between. The CDR3 consists of 13 residues. The CDR3 protein is CASSPRIRETQYF. The CDR3 DNA follows: TGTGCCAGCAGCCCGAGAATCAGAGAGACCCAGTACTTC.

The CDR3 region has the DNA TGCAGTGCTAGACCTGAATATGAAGCTTTCTTT. Amino acids: CSARPEYEAFF. The chain combines TRBV20-1 with TRBJ1-1; D call uncertain. CDR3 length: 11 amino acids. CDR1 is DFQATT and CDR2 is SNEGSKA in the germline V gene (reference sequence). Trimming left V 2 bases short and J 7 bases short, with 8 bases between.

The chain links TRBV10-2 to TRBJ2-1; D not resolved. This CDR3 region has 13 residues. CDR1 WSHSY and CDR2 SAAADI come from the germline V gene. The V gene lost 1 base and the J gene lost 4 bases, with 5 bases spanning the gap. The chain's CDR3 is CASSEFAYNEQFF. CDR3 nucleotide sequence: TGCGCCAGCAGTGAGTTTGCTTACAATGAGCAGTTCTTC.

The chain has TRBV21-1 and TRBJ2-5; whether TRBD1, the table's D call, matches the DNA was not checked. TRBV21-1 is a documented pseudogene. The CDR3 runs to 13 residues. The CDR3 region has the DNA TGTGCCAGCAGCATGACAGAGAGAGAGACCCAGTACTTC. This gives the protein CASSMTERETQYF.

V is TRBV28 and J is TRBJ1-6; weak D call: TRBD1 (6 bases). V was clipped by 5 bases and J by 12 bases, with 23 bases between them. CDR1 and CDR2 from the germline V gene are MDHEN and SYDVKM. The CDR3 runs 16 residues. This CDR3 is CASSLSTGLTLLPLHF. DNA of the CDR3: TGTGCCAGCAGTCTCTCGACAGGTTTGACCTTATTACCCCTCCACTTT.

V is TRBV7-8 and J is TRBJ2-7; 8 bases match TRBD2. V dropped 7 bases and J dropped 3; count of bases not matched to a gene: 14. Germline CDR1 reads SGHVS; CDR2 reads FQNEAQ. CDR3 length: 16 residues. DNA for the CDR3: TGTGCCAGCAACCACCCCTCGCGGGAGGCCAACTACGAGCAGTACTTC. It specifies CASNHPSREANYEQYF.

V gene TRBV27 combines with J gene TRBJ2-1; no clear D. The CDR3 spans 16 residues. The V gene's germline CDR1 is MNHEY and CDR2 SMNVEV (reference sequence). V gave up 0 bases and J gave up 1 base, with 10 bases separating them. CDR3 sequence reads: CASSLSMGSSYNEQFF. The CDR3 DNA follows: TGTGCCAGCAGTTTATCGATGGGGTCATCCTACAATGAGCAGTTCTTC.

CDR3 loop: CASSSGTLHEQFF. In DNA form, the CDR3 reads TGTGCCAGCAGCTCGGGGACTTTGCATGAGCAGTTCTTC. The chain has TRBV7-9 and TRBJ2-1; D perhaps matches TRBD2 (6 bases). The CDR3 totals 13 residues. Germline loops: CDR1 SEHNR, CDR2 FQNEAQ (reference sequence). The germline V and J ends were trimmed by 4 bases and 8 bases, with 12 bases remaining between them.

Notes on this clone: The sample holds other DNA sequences that translate to the same CDR3. The chain has TRBV27 and TRBJ2-2; D could derive from TRBD1 or TRBD2 (5 bases each). This CDR3 comprises 18 residues. Germline V gives CDR1 MNHEY, CDR2 SMNVEV (reference sequence). Trimming stripped 6 bases from V and 4 bases from J, with 24 bases between. CDR3 amino acids: CASSPYYTRGLGTGELFF. The CDR3 DNA reads as TGTGCCAGCAGCCCATATTATACTAGGGGTTTAGGCACCGGGGAGCTGTTTTTT.

This chain connects TRBV6-6 to TRBJ2-7; 8 bases match TRBD2. Trimming took 7 bases from V and 6 from J; bases not matched to a gene: 14. This CDR3 is 15 amino acids long. The germline CDR1 and CDR2 sequences are MNHNY and SVGAGI (reference sequence). The CDR3 nucleotides read TGTGCCAGCATCGCAGGTACGGGAGGGCCCCTCGAGCAGTACTTC. Translated: CASIAGTGGPLEQYF.